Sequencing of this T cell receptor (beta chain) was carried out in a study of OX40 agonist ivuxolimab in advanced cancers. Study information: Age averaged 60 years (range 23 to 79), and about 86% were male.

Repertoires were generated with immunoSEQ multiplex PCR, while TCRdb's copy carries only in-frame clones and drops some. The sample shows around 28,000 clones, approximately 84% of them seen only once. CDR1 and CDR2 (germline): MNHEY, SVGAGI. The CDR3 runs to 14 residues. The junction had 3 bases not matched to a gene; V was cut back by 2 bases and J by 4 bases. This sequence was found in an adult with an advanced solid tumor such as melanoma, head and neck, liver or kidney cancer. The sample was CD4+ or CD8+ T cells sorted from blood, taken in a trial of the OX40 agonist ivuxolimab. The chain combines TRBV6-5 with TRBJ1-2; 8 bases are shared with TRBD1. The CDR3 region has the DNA TGTGCCAGCAGTTACGGGACAGGAGCCTATGGCTACACCTTC. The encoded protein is CASSYGTGAYGYTF.